This T cell receptor (beta chain) was identified in a study of patients and donors after allogeneic stem cell transplantation (dated by TCRdb to the early 2020s). Library construction relied on RT-PCR. TCRdb records NextSeq 550 as the sequencer. In TCRdb, the public reads were trimmed at Q25 with fastp and aligned with MiXCR, with productive beta chains retained. Here each entry gathers all rows of one CDR3 protein and keeps the most common genes and DNA. This sample comprises 9,000 to 10,000 distinct CDR3 sequences, about 6.4% of them detected only once. In total, the top ten clones hold approximately 26% of the sample. At least ten counts were recorded for this clonotype. Its antigen target is currently unknown. The input lacks base qualities; no much larger clone sits a single base away. The junction carries 7 bases between V and J, which are trimmed by 5 bases and 1 base respectively. Spanning cysteine to phenylalanine, the CDR3 consists of 12 amino acids. Only CDR3 DNA remains: 36 bases, in frame from the first base. Based on the germline V gene, the CDR1 and CDR2 sequences are SQVTM and ANQGSEA.

Material: blood, either unsorted or a sorted T cell fraction (not recorded which). The origin of this receptor is a human donor who was either an allogeneic HSCT recipient or a stem cell or donor lymphocyte infusion donor (not recorded which). It is not recorded whose cells these are; they may come from a transplant donor. This sequence uses TRBV29-1 and TRBJ2-3, with the D gene not clear enough to name. The CDR3 reads as follows: CSVNQGTDTQYF. The nucleotide sequence is TGCAGCGTTAACCAGGGCACAGATACGCAGTATTTT.